These 21 T cell receptor beta chains were all obtained from the same sample, sequenced in a study of blood T cell repertoires in COVID-19. The data were produced by immunoSEQ multiplex PCR, yet TCRdb's version contains in-frame clones alone and is incomplete. The sample yields under 25,000 clones, 87% seen once. Input material: peripheral blood. The source of these receptors is a human donor with active COVID-19. The donor label of this sample is uncertain.

The V gene is TRBV19, the J gene TRBJ1-6; a weak D match, TRBD1 (5 bases). CDR3 length: 12 residues. Germline CDR1 LNHDA, CDR2 SQIVND (reference sequence). V was pared by 5 bases and J by 7 bases, with 6 bases between. The CDR3 here is CASSYRNSPLHF. In DNA, the CDR3 is TGTGCCAGTAGTTACAGGAATTCACCCCTCCACTTT.

The V gene is TRBV19, the J gene TRBJ2-7, with 8 bases identical to TRBD2. The CDR3 has 15 amino acids. J gave up 7 bases and V 2 bases, and 10 bases lay outside the gene matches. Germline CDR1 reads LNHDA; CDR2 reads SQIVND (reference sequence). CDR3 nucleotides: TGTGCCAGTAGTATAAGCGGGGGCGGTCGGGTGGAGCAGTACTTC. As protein: CASSISGGGRVEQYF. The whole variable domain, remainder taken from reference TRBV19 and TRBJ2-7, is DGGITQSPKYLFRKEGQNVTLSCEQNLNHDAMYWYRQDPGQGLRLIYYSQIVNDFQKGDIAEGYSVSREKKESFPLTVTSAQKNPTAFYLCASSISGGGRVEQYFGPGTRLTVT.

In this sample, this clone turned up a few times. The chain has TRBV7-2 and TRBJ2-2; 11 bases map to TRBD2. J lost 8 bases, V lost 4 bases, and 6 bases had no gene match. CDR1 is SGHTA, CDR2 FQGNSA, per germline. This CDR3 is built from 15 residues. The CDR3, as DNA: TGTGCCAGCAGCTCCGTAGCGGGAGGGCAGGGGGAGCTGTTTTTT. Translating gives CASSSVAGGQGELFF. Full variable domain (rest looked up from reference TRBV7-2 and TRBJ2-2): GAGVSQSPSNKVTEKGKDVELRCDPISGHTALYWYRQSLGQGLEFLIYFQGNSAPDKSGLPSDRFSAERTGGSVSTLTIQRTQQEDSAVYLCASSSVAGGQGELFFGEGSRLTVL.

The CDR3 sequence is CASSLIRDIVETQYF. Written as DNA, the CDR3 is TGTGCCAGCAGTTTAATACGGGACATTGTGGAGACCCAGTACTTC. The chain links TRBV28 to TRBJ2-5; tentatively, D is TRBD1 (6 bases). Germline CDR1 MDHEN, CDR2 SYDVKM. The CDR3 runs 15 residues. The V end lost 2 bases, the J end lost 5 bases, and 15 bases lay between the germline ends.

The chain has TRBV7-2 and TRBJ2-1; 7 bases are shared with TRBD1. V dropped 4 bases and J dropped 9; count of bases not matched to a gene: 9. This CDR3 has 14 amino acids. CDR1 SGHTA and CDR2 FQGNSA come from the germline V gene. The CDR3 spells CASSSTGLNGEQFF. The DNA for the CDR3 is TGTGCCAGCAGCTCGACAGGGCTTAACGGTGAGCAGTTCTTC. Supplemented by reference TRBV7-2 and TRBJ2-1, the full variable domain reads GAGVSQSPSNKVTEKGKDVELRCDPISGHTALYWYRQSLGQGLEFLIYFQGNSAPDKSGLPSDRFSAERTGGSVSTLTIQRTQQEDSAVYLCASSSTGLNGEQFFGPGTRLTVL.

The chain joins TRBV14 to TRBJ1-1, with D unresolved. CDR3 length: 13 amino acids. Deletions cut 9 bases from V and 1 base from J, with 12 bases between. Germline CDR1 is SGHDN and CDR2 is FVKESK. The CDR3 region has the DNA TGTGCCAGTGTGAGTACGAAGAACACTGAAGCTTTCTTT. It codes for CASVSTKNTEAFF.

The V gene is TRBV6-5, the J gene TRBJ2-1, with 11 bases aligning to TRBD1. Germline V gene lookup returns CDR1 MNHEY and CDR2 SVGAGI. The trim removed 2 bases at V and 7 bases at J, leaving 1 base unmatched. The CDR3 has 14 amino acids. The CDR3 coding sequence is TGTGCCAGCAGTTACGGGGACAGGGGGAATGAGCAGTTCTTC. Its translation: CASSYGDRGNEQFF.

The chain recombines TRBV27 with TRBJ2-7, with TRBD2 identical over 14 bases. Germline assignment: CDR1 MNHEY and CDR2 SMNVEV (reference sequence). The V and J ends lost 5 bases and 5 bases, in that order; junction bases with no gene match: 14. This CDR3 has 18 residues. The CDR3 sequence is CASSPGLAGEYRFDEQYF. The CDR3 DNA reads TGTGCCAGCAGTCCGGGACTAGCGGGAGAATATCGTTTCGACGAGCAGTACTTC.

V and J are TRBV2 and TRBJ2-5; D gene ambiguous. The CDR3 runs to 14 residues. Germline CDR1 reads SNHLY; CDR2 reads FYNNEI. The V end lost 5 bases, the J end lost 1 base, and 11 bases lay between the germline ends. CDR3 in amino acids: CASSIDIFQETQYF. The CDR3 region has the DNA TGTGCCAGCAGTATTGACATCTTCCAAGAGACCCAGTACTTC. Supplemented by reference TRBV2 and TRBJ2-5, the full variable domain reads EPEVTQTPSHQVTQMGQEVILRCVPISNHLYFYWYRQILGQKVEFLVSFYNNEISEKSEIFDDQFSVERPDGSNFTLKIRSTKLEDSAMYFCASSIDIFQETQYFGPGTRLLVL.

V gene TRBV5-4 combines with J gene TRBJ1-1, with 9 bases lining up with TRBD1. The CDR3 runs 17 residues. Losses at the gene ends were 4 bases for V and 8 bases for J; bases not matched to a gene: 18. From germline, CDR1 is SGHNT and CDR2 YYREEE (reference sequence). In DNA form, the CDR3 reads TGTGCCAGCAGCCCGCGTACAGGGGGCCAAGGAGGGTTAGAAGCTTTCTTT. It is translated as CASSPRTGGQGGLEAFF.

V and J are TRBV7-9 and TRBJ1-3; maybe TRBD1 (5 bases). The CDR3 extends over 15 amino acids. CDR1 is SEHNR and CDR2 is FQNEAQ in the germline V gene (reference sequence). Between the trimmed V and J ends, which lost 5 bases and 0 bases, there was a span of 11 bases. The CDR3 sequence: CASSRGGSSGNTIYF. The CDR3 DNA follows: TGTGCCAGCAGCCGGGGCGGGAGCTCTGGAAACACCATATATTTT.

The gene calls are TRBV18 and TRBJ2-2; 8 positions agree with TRBD1. CDR1 and CDR2 (germline): KGHSH, LQKENI. The junction had 4 bases not matched to a gene; V was cut back by 3 bases and J by 4 bases. This CDR3 has 15 residues. The DNA for the CDR3 is TGTGCCAGCTCACCCCGACAGGGGTTCACCGGGGAGCTGTTTTTT. It encodes CASSPRQGFTGELFF.

The gene calls are TRBV7-2 and TRBJ2-3, with D possibly matching TRBD2 (6 bases). The germline gives CDR1 SGHTA, CDR2 FQGNSA. This CDR3 has 16 residues. The V end was cut by 1 base, the J end by 2 bases, with 13 bases between. CDR3 DNA: TGTGCCAGCAGCTTAGATCCAGCGGGCCACACAGATACGCAGTATTTT. It is translated as CASSLDPAGHTDTQYF.

The chain recombines TRBV27 with TRBJ1-1; D gene unclear. Trimming stripped 4 bases from V and 3 bases from J, with 9 bases between. This CDR3 region has 13 residues. Per the germline V gene, CDR1 is MNHEY and CDR2 is SMNVEV (reference sequence). CDR3 coding DNA: TGTGCCAGCAGTTCATCCACTTACACTGAAGCTTTCTTT. Its protein is CASSSSTYTEAFF.

The chain is built from TRBV9 and TRBJ1-1; D is ambiguous. This CDR3 is 15 amino acids long. Trimming pared 3 bases from V and 1 base from J, leaving 13 bases between. CDR1 is SGDLS, CDR2 YYNGEE, per germline. The CDR3 coding sequence is TGTGCCAGCAGCGGAATTTCAGGCCCGAACACTGAAGCTTTCTTT. Its protein is CASSGISGPNTEAFF.

The chain links TRBV6-5 to TRBJ2-1, with TRBD2 as a possible D gene (5 bases). This CDR3 is 13 amino acids long. Trimming pared 3 bases from V and 5 bases from J, leaving 8 bases between. Germline values: CDR1 MNHEY, CDR2 SVGAGI. CDR3: CASSYGLDNEQFF. The CDR3 DNA is TGTGCCAGCAGTTATGGACTCGACAATGAGCAGTTCTTC.

In its sample, this clone is medium-sized (0.01 to 0.1%). The chain uses TRBV9 and TRBJ2-7; D gene ambiguous. The V gene lost 6 bases and the J gene lost 4 bases, with 17 bases spanning the gap. The germline CDR1 and CDR2 sequences are SGDLS and YYNGEE. The CDR3 contains 14 residues. The CDR3 protein is CASNRAGGTYEQYF. CDR3 DNA: TGTGCCAGCAATCGCGCAGGTGGCACGTACGAGCAGTACTTC.

The chain combines TRBV3-1 (or the pseudogene TRBV3-2) with TRBJ2-7, with 12 bases aligning to TRBD2. The CDR3 consists of 15 residues. Trimming at V came to 1 base and at J to 4 bases, leaving 2 bases not matched to a gene. The germline V gene has CDR1 LGHDT and CDR2 YNNKEL (reference sequence). The CDR3 protein is CASSQGLAGVYEQYF. The CDR3 bases are TGTGCCAGCAGCCAAGGACTAGCGGGGGTTTACGAGCAGTACTTC.

This chain links TRBV7-3 with TRBJ1-1; no reliable D call. Germline-derived CDR1 and CDR2 are SGHTA and FQGTGA. The CDR3 runs 9 residues. V lost 5 bases, J lost 9 bases, and 4 bases lay in between. The CDR3 region has the DNA TGTGCCAGCAGCCCCAAAGCTTTCTTT. It specifies CASSPKAFF.

V gene TRBV14 combines with J gene TRBJ2-3; 8 bases fit TRBD2. J gave up 0 bases and V 8 bases, and 4 bases lay outside the gene matches. Germline V gene data show CDR1 as SGHDN and CDR2 as FVKESK. The CDR3 sequence is 14 residues long. The CDR3 here is CASGLAGSTDTQYF. The CDR3 nucleotides are TGTGCCAGCGGATTAGCGGGAAGCACAGATACGCAGTATTTT.

CDR3 coding DNA: TGTGCCAGCTCGGGGGAACGATCAGATACGCAGTATTTT. This translates into CASSGERSDTQYF. V gene TRBV6-5 combines with J gene TRBJ2-3, with D tentatively TRBD2 (6 bases). Germline values: CDR1 MNHEY, CDR2 SVGAGI. Trimming left V 8 bases short and J 4 bases short, with 13 bases between. The CDR3 has 13 residues.